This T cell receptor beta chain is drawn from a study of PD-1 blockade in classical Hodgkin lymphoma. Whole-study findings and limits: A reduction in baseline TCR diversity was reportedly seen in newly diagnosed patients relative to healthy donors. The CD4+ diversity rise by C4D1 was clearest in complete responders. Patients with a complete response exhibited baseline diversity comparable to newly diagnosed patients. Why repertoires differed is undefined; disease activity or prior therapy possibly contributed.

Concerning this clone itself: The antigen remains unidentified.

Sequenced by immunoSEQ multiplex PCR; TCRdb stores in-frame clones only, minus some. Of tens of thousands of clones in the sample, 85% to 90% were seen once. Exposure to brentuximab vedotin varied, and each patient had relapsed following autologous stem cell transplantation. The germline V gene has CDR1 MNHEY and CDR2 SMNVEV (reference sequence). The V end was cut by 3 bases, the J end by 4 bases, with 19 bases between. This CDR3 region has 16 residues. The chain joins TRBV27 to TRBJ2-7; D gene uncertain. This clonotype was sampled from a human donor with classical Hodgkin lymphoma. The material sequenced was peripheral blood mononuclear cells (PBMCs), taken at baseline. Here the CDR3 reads CASSLFPGTLSYEQYF. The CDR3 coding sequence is TGTGCCAGCAGTTTGTTTCCGGGTACCCTCTCATACGAGCAGTACTTC.